The rows below give T cell receptor beta chains drawn from one sample of a study of T-cell memory formation after mild COVID-19. Each CDR3 protein is one row after TCRdb ran MiXCR on the 5' RACE reads. The data contain about 360,000 distinct CDR3 sequences, about an eighth of them singletons. Sequenced sample: PBMCs or a T cell subset sorted from them (not recorded which). The receptors come from a man aged 18 to 30 who had mild COVID-19 (a few samples of this study predate the infection). Cell type and time point are not known. Both conserved end residues are part of each CDR3. D genes are given only for firm matches. Not every row has a clone size; where given, it reads once, few, many or a size class.

J | V | D | size | DNA | CDR3
TRBJ2-5 | TRBV4-1 | NA | few | TGCGCCAGCAGCCAAGGCACATCCGTTGGGACCCAGTACTTC | CASSQGTSVGTQYF
TRBJ1-6 | TRBV7-2 | NA | many | TGTGCCAGCAGCTTAGTGGGAGACTCACCCCTCCACTTT | CASSLVGDSPLHF
TRBJ2-2 | TRBV24-1 | NA | NA | TGTGCCACCAGTGACGTTTACCGGGCTAACACCGGGGAGCTGTTTTTT | CATSDVYRANTGELFF
TRBJ2-1 | TRBV5-1 | TRBD2 | few | TGCGCCAGCAGCTTGGAGGGGACTAGTATCAATGAGCAGTTCTTC | CASSLEGTSINEQFF
TRBJ2-7 | TRBV4-2 | NA | few | TGTGCCAGCAGCCGAGGACGGGGGGCGAAATCCTACGAGCAGTACTTC | CASSRGRGAKSYEQYF
TRBJ1-5 | TRBV24-1 | TRBD1 | few | TGTGCCACCGGACAGGGCGATCAGCCCCAGCATTTT | CATGQGDQPQHF
TRBJ2-2 | TRBV7-6 | TRBD1 | few | TGTGCCAGCAGCTTCACAGGGGCCGTCGGGGAGCTGTTTTTT | CASSFTGAVGELFF
TRBJ2-2 | TRBV4-1 | NA | few | TGCGCCAGCAGCCAAGGAATCTTTACGGGGGGCCGCTCCGGGGAGCTGTTTTTT | CASSQGIFTGGRSGELFF
TRBJ2-2 | TRBV18 | NA | NA | TGTGCCAGCTCACAGGCGGGGAGTGAGCTGTTTTTT | CASSQAGSELFF
TRBJ2-7 | TRBV4-1 | TRBD2 | NA | TGCGCCAGCAGCCAAGGTCCCGGGAGGCTAGCATCCGAGCAGTACTTC | CASSQGPGRLASEQYF
TRBJ1-1 | TRBV5-6 | NA | NA | TGTGCCAGCAGCTTAGGACAGCCCCCCTTGGTGACTTTCTTT | CASSLGQPPLVTFF
TRBJ1-1 | TRBV10-3 | NA | NA | TGTGCCATCAGTCCTCTTCTGAACACTGAAGCTTTCTTT | CAISPLLNTEAFF
TRBJ1-1 | TRBV5-5 | TRBD1 | NA | TGTGCCAGCAGCTGGGACAGGGGGCTTACTGAAGCTTTCTTT | CASSWDRGLTEAFF
TRBJ2-5 | TRBV5-1 | NA | few | TGCGCCAGCAGCCCTGACTACCCCGGAGGAGAGACCCAGTACTTC | CASSPDYPGGETQYF
TRBJ2-5 | TRBV4-2 | NA | NA | TGTGCCAGCAGCCAAGAAGGATCATTCATCCAAGAGACCCAGTACTTC | CASSQEGSFIQETQYF
TRBJ1-5 | TRBV7-2 | NA | few | TGTGCCAGCAGCTTAGATCGGGGGTATAGCAATCAGCCCCAGCATTTT | CASSLDRGYSNQPQHF
TRBJ1-1 | TRBV5-1 | TRBD1 | few | TGCGCCAGCAGCTCACAGGGGGCTGAAGCTTTCTTT | CASSSQGAEAFF
TRBJ1-1 | TRBV6-5 | NA | NA | TGTGCCAGCAGTTACAGGGGACTTGAAGCTTTCTTT | CASSYRGLEAFF
TRBJ1-6 | TRBV20-1 | NA | many | TGCAGTGCTAGAGATGGCAGGACGTTCTCACCCCTCCACTTT | CSARDGRTFSPLHF
TRBJ1-5 | TRBV5-1 | NA | NA | TGCGCCAGCAGCTTGGGGGCAGGGGAAGATCAGCCCCAGCATTTT | CASSLGAGEDQPQHF
TRBJ2-3 | TRBV6-1 | TRBD1 | few | TGTGCCAGCAGCAAATGGGGGGACAGGGGGACAGATACGCAGTATTTT | CASSKWGDRGTDTQYF
TRBJ2-3 | TRBV4-1 | TRBD2 | few | TGCGCCAGCAGCCGCATGACTAGCGGCGGCACAGATACGCAGTATTTT | CASSRMTSGGTDTQYF
TRBJ2-1 | TRBV5-1 | NA | NA | TGCGCCAGCAGTCAAGCTAGCGCAAGTTCCTACAATGAGCAGTTCTTC | CASSQASASSYNEQFF
TRBJ2-5 | TRBV4-1 | NA | NA | TGCGCCAGCAGCCAAGGTAGCTGGACTTTGGAGACCCAGTACTTC | CASSQGSWTLETQYF
TRBJ1-1 | TRBV11-2 | NA | once | TGTGCCAGAAGCACCCAGGAGGGGGTTGAAGCTTTCTTT | CARSTQEGVEAFF
TRBJ1-1 | TRBV11-2 | NA | few | TGTGCCAGCAGCTTAGCTCCAGGAGTGAAAGGAATAGTGAACACTGAAGCTTTCTTT | CASSLAPGVKGIVNTEAFF
TRBJ1-6 | TRBV4-1 | NA | few | TGCGCCAGCAGCCAACCGACAAATTCACCCCTCCACTTT | CASSQPTNSPLHF
TRBJ1-1 | TRBV5-1 | NA | NA | TGCGCCAGCAGCTTGGGAGAGGGGGGCACTGAAGCTTTCTTT | CASSLGEGGTEAFF
TRBJ1-2 | TRBV29-1 | NA | few | TGCAGCGTTCTCGGGGGAAAAGGCTACACCTTC | CSVLGGKGYTF
TRBJ2-7 | TRBV12-3/TRBV12-4 | NA | few | TGTGCCAGCAGACGGTGGGTGGGGTCGTCCTACGAGCAGTACTTC | CASRRWVGSSYEQYF
TRBJ2-2 | TRBV6-5 | NA | NA | TGTGCCAGCAGCCCACGACAGACGAACACCGGGGAGCTGTTTTTT | CASSPRQTNTGELFF
TRBJ2-1 | TRBV7-3 | TRBD2 | many | TGTGCCAGTAGCCGGGGGGGCGTCACCTACAATGAGCAGTTCTTC | CASSRGGVTYNEQFF
TRBJ1-1 | TRBV6-5 | TRBD1 | NA | TGTGCCAGCAGCATACTACAGGGGCCGAACACTGAAGCTTTCTTT | CASSILQGPNTEAFF
TRBJ2-1 | TRBV7-3 | TRBD1 | few | TGTGCCAGCAGCCTTGGACAGGGCGTCGGGAATGAGCAGTTCTTC | CASSLGQGVGNEQFF
TRBJ2-2 | TRBV29-1 | TRBD2 | many | TGCAGCGTTGAAGCCCAATTTGGTGGCGGGGGAAAAGCCGGGGAGCTGTTTTTT | CSVEAQFGGGGKAGELFF
TRBJ2-2 | TRBV5-1 | NA | few | TGCGCCAGCAGCTTAAGGGTGTGGAACACCGGGGAGCTGTTTTTT | CASSLRVWNTGELFF
TRBJ1-2 | TRBV6-5 | NA | few | TGTGCCAGCAGTTACAGTAAAACGAGCTATGGCTACACCTTC | CASSYSKTSYGYTF
TRBJ2-7 | TRBV5-1 | NA | many | TGCGCCAGCAGCTTGGCCCCCAGTCACACGGCGTCCTACGAGCAGTACTTC | CASSLAPSHTASYEQYF
TRBJ2-3 | TRBV6-4 | TRBD2 | NA | TGTGCCAGCAGTGATGGAGCGGGGGCTTCAGATACGCAGTATTTT | CASSDGAGASDTQYF
TRBJ2-5 | TRBV4-2 | NA | NA | TGTGCCAGCAGCCAAGGATTTGGGGGGCGAGGGGAGACCCAGTACTTC | CASSQGFGGRGETQYF
TRBJ2-2 | TRBV7-7 | NA | NA | TGTGCCAGCAGCTTAGGGCAGCACCCGAACACCGGGGAGCTGTTTTTT | CASSLGQHPNTGELFF
TRBJ2-1 | TRBV12-3/TRBV12-4 | TRBD1 | few | TGTGCCACCTGCGACAGGGGTGATTACAATGAGCAGTTCTTC | CATCDRGDYNEQFF
TRBJ2-2 | TRBV29-1 | NA | NA | TGCAGCGTTGCGGAGGACACCGGGGAGCTGTTTTTT | CSVAEDTGELFF
TRBJ2-2 | TRBV12-3/TRBV12-4 | NA | many | TGTGCCAGCAGTTTGTGGGGCACCGGGGAGCTGTTTTTT | CASSLWGTGELFF
TRBJ2-1 | TRBV6-6 | TRBD2 | few | TGTGCCAGCAGGCTACCGGGACTACAAACCGACAATGAGCAGTTCTTC | CASRLPGLQTDNEQFF
TRBJ2-4 | TRBV18 | NA | NA | TGTGCCAGCTCACCTACTACCGGGGCCAAAAACATTCAGTACTTC | CASSPTTGAKNIQYF
TRBJ2-3 | TRBV9 | TRBD2 | NA | TGTGCCAGCAGCGTAGTCGGGGGGGCCGAAGATACGCAGTATTTT | CASSVVGGAEDTQYF
TRBJ1-6 | TRBV12-3/TRBV12-4 | NA | NA | TGTGCCAGCTCCCAAAATTCACCCCTCCACTTT | CASSQNSPLHF
TRBJ2-7 | TRBV7-9 | NA | NA | TGTGCCAGCAGCTTAGAGCAGGGCAGAAACGAGCAGTACTTC | CASSLEQGRNEQYF
TRBJ1-2 | TRBV4-2 | TRBD1 | NA | TGTGCCAGCAGCCGACCCCGGGACAGGGACTACACCTTC | CASSRPRDRDYTF
TRBJ2-3 | TRBV12-3/TRBV12-4 | NA | NA | TGTGCCAGCAGCCTCAGGGCGCATATTAGCACAGATACGCAGTATTTT | CASSLRAHISTDTQYF
TRBJ2-3 | TRBV6-5 | TRBD2 | few | TGTGCCAGCAGTTACGGAACTAGCGGTGATACGCAGTATTTT | CASSYGTSGDTQYF
TRBJ2-1 | TRBV7-2 | NA | NA | TGTGCCAGCAGCTTGGTCCTGCGGGTGCAGAGCTCCTACAATGAGCAGTTCTTC | CASSLVLRVQSSYNEQFF
TRBJ1-4 | TRBV29-1 | NA | few | TGCAGCGTTGACAGGGGAACTGGGAAACTGTTTTTT | CSVDRGTGKLFF
TRBJ2-3 | TRBV7-9 | TRBD2 | NA | TGTGCCAGCAGCCACCGGACTAGCGGGGGGTCAGATACGCAGTATTTT | CASSHRTSGGSDTQYF